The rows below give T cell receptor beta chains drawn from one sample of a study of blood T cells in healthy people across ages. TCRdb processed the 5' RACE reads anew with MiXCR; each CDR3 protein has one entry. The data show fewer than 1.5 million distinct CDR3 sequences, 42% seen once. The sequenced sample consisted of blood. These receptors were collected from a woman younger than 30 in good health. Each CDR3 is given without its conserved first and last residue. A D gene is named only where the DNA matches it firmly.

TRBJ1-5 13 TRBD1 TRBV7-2 ASSPRQGLNQPQH
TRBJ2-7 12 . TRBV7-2 ASSLGHLPYEQY
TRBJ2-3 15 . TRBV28 ASSPAAKVSTTDTQY
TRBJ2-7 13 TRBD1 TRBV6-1 ASRPPGQGASEQY
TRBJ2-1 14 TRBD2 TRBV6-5 ASSPESGSSHNEQF
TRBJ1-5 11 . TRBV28 ATQFQGRQPQH
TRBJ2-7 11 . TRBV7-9 ASSLTSTYEQY
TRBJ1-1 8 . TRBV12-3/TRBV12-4 ASLRGETF
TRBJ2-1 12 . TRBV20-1 SASSGGSVNEQF
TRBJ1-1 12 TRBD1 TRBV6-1 ASSHTGVGTEAF
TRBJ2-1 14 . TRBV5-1 ASSLFRQQMHNEQF
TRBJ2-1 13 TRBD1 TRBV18 ASSPRRQGHNEQF
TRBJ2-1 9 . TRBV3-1 ASSNANEQF
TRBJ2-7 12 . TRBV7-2 ASSLGGTPSEQY
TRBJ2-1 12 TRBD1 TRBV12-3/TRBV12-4 ASTALKGAGEQF
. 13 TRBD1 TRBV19 ATSPGTGFPYEQY
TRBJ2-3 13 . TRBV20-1 SAPDRGGTLDTQY
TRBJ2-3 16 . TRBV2 ASVRDRVTGVSTDTQY
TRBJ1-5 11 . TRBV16 ASSQSTVQPQH
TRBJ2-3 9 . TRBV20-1 SAPAGFEQY
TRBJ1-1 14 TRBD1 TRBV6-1 ASSARDRVMNTEAF
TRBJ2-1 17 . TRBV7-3 ASSFGPGLAGGIDNEQF
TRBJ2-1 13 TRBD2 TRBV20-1 SATLGGRDPTEQF
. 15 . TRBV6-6 ASSYEYSGQGWDEQY
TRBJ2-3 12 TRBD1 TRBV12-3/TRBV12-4 ASSGGQRTDVEY
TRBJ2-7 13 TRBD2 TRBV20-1 SARPGLAGSYEQY
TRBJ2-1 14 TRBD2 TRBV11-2 ASSFRGTSAYNEQF
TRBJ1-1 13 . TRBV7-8 ASSLDPVMNTEAF
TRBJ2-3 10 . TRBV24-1 ATSDGAYTQY
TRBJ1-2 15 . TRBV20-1 SAAGTAWGSVNYGYT
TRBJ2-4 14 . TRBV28 ASTRQGSSKAGFQY
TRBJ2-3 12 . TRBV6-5 ASSYGVATDTQY
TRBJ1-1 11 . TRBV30 AWSGVTNTEAF
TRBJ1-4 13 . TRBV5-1 ASKVPDGGNEKLF
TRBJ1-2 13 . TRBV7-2 ASSLAVTGRHGYT
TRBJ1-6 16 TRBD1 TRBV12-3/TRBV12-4 ASSRGQVTSSYNSPLH
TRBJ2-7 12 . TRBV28 ASSRLEWNYEQY
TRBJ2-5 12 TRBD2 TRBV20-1 SASKLAGTETQY
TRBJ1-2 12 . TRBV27 ASSSDTAIGGYT
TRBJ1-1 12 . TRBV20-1 SARVGTTNTEAF
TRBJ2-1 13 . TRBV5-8 ANSWGAGTGNEQF
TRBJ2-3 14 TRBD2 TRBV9 ASSEGTSGARDTQY
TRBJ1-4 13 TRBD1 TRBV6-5 ASSMTGGRGEKLF
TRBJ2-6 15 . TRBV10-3 AISMVAEISGANVLT
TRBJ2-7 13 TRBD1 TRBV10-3 AISKTTGPSYEQY
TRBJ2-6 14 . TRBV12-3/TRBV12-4 ASSLMGKSGANVLT
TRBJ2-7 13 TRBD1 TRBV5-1 ASSNGTGFTYEQY
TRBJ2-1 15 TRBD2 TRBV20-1 SARDGASGTSYNEQF
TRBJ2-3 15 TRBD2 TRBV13 ASSSRLAGGPTDTQY